This entry features one TCR beta chain sequence. These data belong to a study of identical twins. Each CDR3 protein is one row after TCRdb ran MiXCR on the 5' RACE reads. The sample carries about 460,000 distinct CDR3 sequences, 12% to 15% recorded once. Looked up from germline, CDR1 is KGHDR and CDR2 is SFDVKD. The CDR3 sequence is 16 residues long. Trimming removed 7 bases from V and 3 bases from J, with 17 bases in between. A further study also used this sample, focusing on yellow fever vaccine responses in identical twins.

The origin of this receptor is a woman in her late teens or twenties in good health. The sample consisted of CD4+ T cells sorted from blood. The chain recombines TRBV24-1 with TRBJ2-2, with D perhaps TRBD1 (6 bases). In DNA form, the CDR3 reads TGTGCCACCAGACCAGCCTCCCACAGGGACACCGGGGAGCTGTTTTTT. This codes for CATRPASHRDTGELFF.